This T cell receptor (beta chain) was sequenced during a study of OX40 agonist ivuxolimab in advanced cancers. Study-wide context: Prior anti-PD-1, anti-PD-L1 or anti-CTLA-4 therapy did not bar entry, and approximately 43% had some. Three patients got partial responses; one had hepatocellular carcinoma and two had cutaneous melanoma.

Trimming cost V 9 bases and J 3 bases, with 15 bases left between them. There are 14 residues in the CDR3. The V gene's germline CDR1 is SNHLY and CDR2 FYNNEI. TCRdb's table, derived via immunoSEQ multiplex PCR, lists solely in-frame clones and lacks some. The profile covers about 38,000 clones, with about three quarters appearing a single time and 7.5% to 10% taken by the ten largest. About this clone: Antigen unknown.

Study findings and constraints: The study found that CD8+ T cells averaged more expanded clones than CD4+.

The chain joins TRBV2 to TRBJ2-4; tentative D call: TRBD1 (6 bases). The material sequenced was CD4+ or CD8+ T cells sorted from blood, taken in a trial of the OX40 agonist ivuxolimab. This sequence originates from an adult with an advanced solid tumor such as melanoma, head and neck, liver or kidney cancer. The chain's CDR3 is CASRGQQGKNIQYF. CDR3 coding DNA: TGTGCCAGTCGGGGACAACAGGGCAAAAACATTCAGTACTTC.